The entry below gives a single T cell receptor (beta chain) sequence along with its context. Profiling relied on immunoSEQ multiplex PCR, and the TCRdb table lists in-frame clones only, not all of them. The table has around 150,000 clones, about 92% seen once; the top ten hold 1%. V was shortened by 1 base and J by 0 bases, with 7 bases between the two germline ends. Germline V lookup: CDR1 SGHRS, CDR2 YFSETQ. The CDR3 consists of 15 residues. These data belong to a study of OX40 agonist ivuxolimab in advanced cancers. Background on the study: Head and neck, renal cell, melanoma or hepatocellular carcinoma were the cancers that dose-escalation patients had.

No patient had autoimmune disease or received systemic immunosuppression. This sequence originates from an adult with an advanced solid tumor such as melanoma, head and neck, liver or kidney cancer. This specimen was CD4+ or CD8+ T cells sorted from blood, taken in a trial of the OX40 agonist ivuxolimab. The chain recombines TRBV5-1 with TRBJ2-2; D is unresolved. The CDR3 coding sequence is TGCGCCAGCAGCTTGCTCCGGTCGAACACCGGGGAGCTGTTTTTT. Residues: CASSLLRSNTGELFF.